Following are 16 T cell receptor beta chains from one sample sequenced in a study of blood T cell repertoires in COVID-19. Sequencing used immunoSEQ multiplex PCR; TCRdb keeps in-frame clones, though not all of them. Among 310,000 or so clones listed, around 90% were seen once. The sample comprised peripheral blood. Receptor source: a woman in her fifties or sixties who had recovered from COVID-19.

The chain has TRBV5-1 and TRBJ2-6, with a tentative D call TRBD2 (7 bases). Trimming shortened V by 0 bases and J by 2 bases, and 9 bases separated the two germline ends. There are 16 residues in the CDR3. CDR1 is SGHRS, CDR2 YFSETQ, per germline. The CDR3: CASSLGGGAGANVLTF. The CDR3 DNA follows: TGCGCCAGCAGCTTGGGAGGGGGGGCTGGGGCCAACGTCCTGACTTTC. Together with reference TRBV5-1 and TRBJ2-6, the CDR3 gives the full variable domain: KAGVTQTPRYLIKTRGQQVTLSCSPISGHRSVSWYQQTPGQGLQFLFEYFSETQRNKGNFPGRFSGRQFSNSRSEMNVSTLELGDSALYLCASSLGGGAGANVLTFGAGSRLTVL.

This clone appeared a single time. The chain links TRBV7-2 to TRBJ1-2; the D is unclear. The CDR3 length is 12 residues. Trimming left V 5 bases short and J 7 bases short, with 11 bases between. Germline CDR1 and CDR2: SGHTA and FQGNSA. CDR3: CASSPGGGGYTF. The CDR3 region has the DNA TGTGCCAGCAGCCCAGGAGGAGGTGGCTACACCTTC.

The CDR3 coding sequence is TGTGCCAGCAGCTTCAGCCAGGGTCCCGGGGAGCTGTTTTTT. This codes for CASSFSQGPGELFF. The chain combines TRBV11-1 with TRBJ2-2; possibly TRBD1 for D (5 bases). Trimming stripped 3 bases from V and 6 bases from J, with 11 bases between. Germline CDR1 and CDR2: SGHAT and FQDESV (reference sequence). The CDR3 extends over 14 amino acids. Combining the CDR3 with reference TRBV11-1 and TRBJ2-2 gives the whole variable domain EAEVAQSPRYKITEKSQAVAFWCDPISGHATLYWYRQILGQGPELLVQFQDESVVDDSQLPKDRFSAERLKGVDSTLKIQPAELGDSAMYLCASSFSQGPGELFFGEGSRLTVL.

The CDR3 sequence is CASSRQSRNYGYTF. CDR3 nucleotide sequence: TGTGCCAGTAGTAGACAGTCTAGGAACTATGGCTACACCTTC. The chain combines TRBV19 with TRBJ1-2, with D possibly matching TRBD1 (5 bases). This CDR3 comprises 14 residues. Trimming stripped 4 bases from V and 2 bases from J, with 11 bases between. Germline V gene sequence: CDR1 LNHDA, CDR2 SQIVND (reference sequence). Variable domain in full (rest from reference TRBV19 and TRBJ1-2): DGGITQSPKYLFRKEGQNVTLSCEQNLNHDAMYWYRQDPGQGLRLIYYSQIVNDFQKGDIAEGYSVSREKKESFPLTVTSAQKNPTAFYLCASSRQSRNYGYTFGSGTRLTVV.

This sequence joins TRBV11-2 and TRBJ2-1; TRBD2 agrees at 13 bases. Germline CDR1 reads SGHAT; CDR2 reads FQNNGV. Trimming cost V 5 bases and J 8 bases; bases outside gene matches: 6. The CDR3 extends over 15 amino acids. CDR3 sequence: CASSVLAGGVDEQFF. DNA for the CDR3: TGTGCCAGCAGCGTACTAGCGGGAGGGGTGGATGAGCAGTTCTTC.

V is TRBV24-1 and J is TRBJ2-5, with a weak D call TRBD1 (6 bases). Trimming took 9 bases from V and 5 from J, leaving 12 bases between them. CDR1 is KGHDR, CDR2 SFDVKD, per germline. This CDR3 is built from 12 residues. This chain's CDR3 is CATSDRRETQYF. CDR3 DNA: TGTGCCACCTCCGACAGGCGGGAGACCCAGTACTTC.

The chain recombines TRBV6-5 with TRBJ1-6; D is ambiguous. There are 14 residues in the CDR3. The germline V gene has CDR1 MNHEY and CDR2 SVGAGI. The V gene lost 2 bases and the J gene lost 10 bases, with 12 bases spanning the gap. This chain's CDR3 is CASSYPGSRSPLHF. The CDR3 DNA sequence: TGTGCCAGCAGTTACCCGGGGAGTCGGTCACCCCTCCACTTT.

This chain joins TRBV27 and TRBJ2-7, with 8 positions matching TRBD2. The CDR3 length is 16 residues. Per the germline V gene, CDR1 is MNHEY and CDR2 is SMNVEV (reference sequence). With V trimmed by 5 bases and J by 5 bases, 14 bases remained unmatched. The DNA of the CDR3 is TGTGCCAGCAGTCCCGGGGGGGGGCGAATTCGAAACGAGCAGTACTTC. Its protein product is CASSPGGGRIRNEQYF.

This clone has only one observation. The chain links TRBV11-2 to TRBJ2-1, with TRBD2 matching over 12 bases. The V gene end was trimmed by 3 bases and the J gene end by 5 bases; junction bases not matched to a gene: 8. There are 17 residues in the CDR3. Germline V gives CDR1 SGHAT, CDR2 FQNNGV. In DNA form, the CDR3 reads TGTGCCAGCAGCTTCGCCCTAGCGGGAGGGCCAAACAATGAGCAGTTCTTC. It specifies CASSFALAGGPNNEQFF.

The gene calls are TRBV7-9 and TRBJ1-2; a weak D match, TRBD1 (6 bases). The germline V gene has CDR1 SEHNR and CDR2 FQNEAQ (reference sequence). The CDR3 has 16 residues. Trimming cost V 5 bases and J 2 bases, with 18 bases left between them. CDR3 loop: CASSPAGGRANYGYTF. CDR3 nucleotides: TGTGCCAGCAGCCCAGCTGGGGGCAGGGCGAACTATGGCTACACCTTC.

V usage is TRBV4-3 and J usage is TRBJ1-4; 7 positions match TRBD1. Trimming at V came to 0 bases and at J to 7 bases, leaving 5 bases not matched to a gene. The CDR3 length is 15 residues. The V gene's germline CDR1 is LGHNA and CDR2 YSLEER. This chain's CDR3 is CASSQEDRKSEKLFF. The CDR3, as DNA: TGCGCCAGCAGCCAAGAGGACAGGAAGAGTGAAAAACTGTTTTTT.

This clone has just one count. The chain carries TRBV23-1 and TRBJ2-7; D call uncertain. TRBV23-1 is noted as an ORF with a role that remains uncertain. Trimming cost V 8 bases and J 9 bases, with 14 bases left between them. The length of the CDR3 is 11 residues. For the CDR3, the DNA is TGCGCCAGCCTCGACGGTGCGGCGCAGTACTTC. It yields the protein CASLDGAAQYF.

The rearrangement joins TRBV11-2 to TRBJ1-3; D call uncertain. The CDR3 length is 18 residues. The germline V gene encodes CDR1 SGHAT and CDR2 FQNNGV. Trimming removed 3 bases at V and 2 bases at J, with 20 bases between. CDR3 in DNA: TGTGCCAGCAGCTTCCTACTGGCAGGTACCCTCCCTGGAAACACCATATATTTT. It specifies CASSFLLAGTLPGNTIYF.

DNA for the CDR3: TGTGCCAGCAGCGTAGCAGGGTGGAATCAGCCCCAGCATTTT. It is translated as CASSVAGWNQPQHF. The chain employs TRBV6-5 and TRBJ1-5, with D tentatively TRBD1 (5 bases). V dropped 6 bases and J dropped 4 bases, with 13 bases sitting between them. CDR1 and CDR2 from the germline V gene are MNHEY and SVGAGI. This CDR3 spans 14 amino acids.

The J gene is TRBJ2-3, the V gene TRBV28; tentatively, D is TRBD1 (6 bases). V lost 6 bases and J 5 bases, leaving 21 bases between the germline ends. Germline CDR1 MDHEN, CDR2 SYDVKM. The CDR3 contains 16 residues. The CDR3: CASSLETGLGLDTQYF. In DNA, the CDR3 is TGTGCCAGCAGCCTAGAAACAGGGCTCGGTTTAGATACGCAGTATTTT.

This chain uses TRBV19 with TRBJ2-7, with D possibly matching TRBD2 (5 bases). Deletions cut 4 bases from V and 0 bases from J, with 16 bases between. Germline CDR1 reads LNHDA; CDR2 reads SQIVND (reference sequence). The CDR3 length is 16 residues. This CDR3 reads CASSTPLSGSSYEQYF. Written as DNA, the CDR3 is TGTGCCAGTAGTACCCCGTTAAGCGGTAGCTCCTACGAGCAGTACTTC.